This T cell receptor (beta chain) stems from a study of blood T cell repertoires in COVID-19. About the study: Sites in the United States, Italy and Spain provided acute and convalescent COVID-19 samples. Sources were T cells, B-cell-depleted T cells, or PBMCs; the material itself was cDNA or gDNA.

Per the authors' pipeline: Reference gene primer amplification gave estimated nucleated cell counts. Produced via immunoSEQ multiplex PCR; TCRdb's table is partial and in-frame only. That table is the source of V, J and clone size, and D and trimming were worked out from the DNA. This sample has approximately 100,000 clones, with roughly 87% found just once. Unmatched junction bases numbered 7, after V lost 5 bases and J lost 7 bases. Germline CDR1 is SGHTA and CDR2 is FQGTGA. The CDR3 sequence is 13 residues long. Sequencing input: peripheral blood. The gene calls are TRBV7-3 and TRBJ2-7; TRBD1 matches at 8 bases. The receptor was derived from a human donor in a cohort sampled during active COVID-19. This CDR3 reads CASSPGQGLEQYF. Written as DNA, the CDR3 is TGTGCCAGCAGCCCCGGACAGGGTTTGGAGCAGTACTTC.